These 22 T cell receptor beta chains share one sample of origin, sequenced in a study of a mutant IDH1 vaccine in newly diagnosed glioma. Time point of the sample: week 47, end of study. Every vaccination contained 300 ug of the mutant IDH1 20-mer peptide and was paired with topical imiquimod. Their antigens are not known. Assay used: immunoSEQ multiplex PCR; TCRdb lists only in-frame clones, some missing. Of around 84,000 clones listed, about 81% are singletons. Specimen: PBMCs, collected from a glioma patient whose treatment included an IDH1 peptide vaccine. These receptors were obtained from a man aged 40-49 years with glioma.

The chain joins TRBV5-4 to TRBJ1-4; 7 bases are shared with TRBD1. The CDR3 runs 14 residues. V was clipped by 0 bases and J by 11 bases; unmatched bases: 7. The germline V gene has CDR1 SGHNT and CDR2 YYREEE (reference sequence). CDR3 DNA: TGTGCCAGCAGCTTGGGTCTTCGACAGGGTAAACTGTTTTTT. This translates into CASSLGLRQGKLFF. Complete variable domain (other parts from reference TRBV5-4 and TRBJ1-4): ETGVTQSPTHLIKTRGQQVTLRCSSQSGHNTVSWYQQALGQGPQFIFQYYREEENGRGNFPPRFSGLQFPNYSSELNVNALELDDSALYLCASSLGLRQGKLFFGSGTQLSVL.

The chain combines TRBV5-4 with TRBJ2-1; tentative D call: TRBD2 (6 bases). This CDR3 is built from 14 residues. Germline V CDR1 and CDR2: SGHNT, YYREEE (reference sequence). Deletions cut 0 bases from V and 7 bases from J, with 11 bases between. The CDR3 sequence is CASSLGGRENEQFF. CDR3 DNA sequence: TGTGCCAGCAGCTTGGGGGGCCGGGAGAATGAGCAGTTCTTC. Full variable domain (outside the CDR3, taken from reference TRBV5-4 and TRBJ2-1): ETGVTQSPTHLIKTRGQQVTLRCSSQSGHNTVSWYQQALGQGPQFIFQYYREEENGRGNFPPRFSGLQFPNYSSELNVNALELDDSALYLCASSLGGRENEQFFGPGTRLTVL.

A single count supports this clone. V is TRBV28 and J is TRBJ1-2; D may be TRBD1 (5 bases). V was trimmed by 7 bases and J by 3 bases, leaving 12 bases between them. The germline CDR1 and CDR2 sequences are MDHEN and SYDVKM. The CDR3 sequence is 13 residues long. CDR3 DNA sequence: TGTGCCAGCACCGGGACGTGGGACTATGGCTACACCTTC. Translation: CASTGTWDYGYTF.

The chain combines TRBV2 with TRBJ2-5; 7 bases fit TRBD1. Looked up from germline, CDR1 is SNHLY and CDR2 is FYNNEI. The CDR3 has 14 residues. V was pared by 8 bases and J by 2 bases, with 8 bases of the junction left unmatched. The CDR3 bases are TGTGCCAGCCAGACGGGCAGGGGGCAAGAGACCCAGTACTTC. Its protein is CASQTGRGQETQYF.

J is TRBJ1-2 and V is TRBV7-9, with D hard to call. This CDR3 spans 13 amino acids. Trimming took off 0 bases at V and 4 bases at J, with 6 bases between the two ends. Germline CDR1 SEHNR, CDR2 FQNEAQ (reference sequence). CDR3 nucleotides: TGTGCCAGCAGCTTAGCTGGCATCTATGGCTACACCTTC. Protein product: CASSLAGIYGYTF.

The CDR3 protein is CASSQVLAGSNYEQYF. CDR3 DNA sequence: TGTGCCAGCAGCCAAGTCCTAGCGGGGTCCAACTACGAGCAGTACTTC. The chain has TRBV4-2 and TRBJ2-7; TRBD2 matches 9 bases. This CDR3 has 16 amino acids. Looked up from germline, CDR1 is LGHNA and CDR2 is YNFKEQ. J was trimmed by 3 bases and V by 1 base; bases with no gene match: 7.

A remark on this clone: Germline is not matched at one junction end, which may reflect a read error. The chain recombines TRBV6-1 with TRBJ2-5; a possible D gene is TRBD1 (6 bases). The germline CDR1 and CDR2 sequences are MNHNS and SASEGT. The CDR3 totals 12 residues. The CDR3, as DNA: TGTGCCGGCAGTGTCAGGGGAGAGACCCAGTACTTC. Protein: CAGSVRGETQYF.

The chain employs TRBV13 and TRBJ2-1; the match to TRBD1 covers 8 bases. Germline V gene data show CDR1 as PRHDT and CDR2 as FYEKMQ (reference sequence). J was trimmed by 6 bases and V by 5 bases; bases with no gene match: 9. The CDR3 length is 15 residues. DNA for the CDR3: TGTGCCAGCAGCAAAGGACAGGGCAGGAGCAATGAGCAGTTCTTC. Translating gives CASSKGQGRSNEQFF.

As to this clone: At one of its ends the junction is not consistent with the germline gene, which may arise from a read error. J is TRBJ1-1 and V is TRBV9, with 11 bases that match TRBD1. Germline V gene sequence: CDR1 SGDLS, CDR2 YYNGEE. There are 14 residues in the CDR3. CDR3 DNA: TGTGCCAGCAGGGTAGGACAGGGGGCAACTGAAGCTTTCTTT. Translated: CASRVGQGATEAFF.

Regarding this clone: A far larger clone is only one base removed, so a read error is likely. The chain links TRBV6-6 to TRBJ2-3, with D unclear. Germline V gene data show CDR1 as MNHNY and CDR2 as SVGAGI (reference sequence). The CDR3 consists of 11 residues. V dropped 6 bases and J dropped 2 bases, with 3 bases sitting between them. CDR3 sequence (DNA): TGTGCCAGCAGCAACACAGATACGCAGTATTTT. It is translated as CASSNTDTQYF.

Only a few counts were recorded for this clone. The rearrangement joins TRBV28 to TRBJ1-5, with a tentative D call TRBD1 (6 bases). V was cut by 2 bases and J by 6 bases, with 11 bases left in between. Germline V gene sequence: CDR1 MDHEN, CDR2 SYDVKM. The CDR3 covers 14 residues. CDR3 DNA: TGTGCCAGCAGTTTAGGCAGGGGACTTCAGCCCCAGCATTTT. Translating gives CASSLGRGLQPQHF.

V is TRBV6-1 and J is TRBJ1-2; D remains unclear. The germline V and J ends were trimmed by 6 bases and 5 bases, with 7 bases remaining between them. The CDR3 totals 11 residues. Germline CDR1 and CDR2: MNHNS and SASEGT. Written as DNA, the CDR3 is TGTGCCAGCAGCGGAGGATATGGCTACACCTTC. Translated: CASSGGYGYTF.

The chain joins TRBV18 to TRBJ2-1; the D gene is possibly TRBD1 (6 bases). CDR1 is KGHSH and CDR2 is LQKENI in the germline V gene. Trimming removed 0 bases from V and 1 base from J, with 13 bases in between. The CDR3 sequence is 17 residues long. Here the CDR3 DNA reads TGTGCCAGCTCACCACCCCAGGGGACCGGATCCTACAATGAGCAGTTCTTC. This codes for CASSPPQGTGSYNEQFF.

This clone was recorded a few times. J is TRBJ2-3 and V is TRBV7-2; 7 bases agree with TRBD2. CDR1 SGHTA and CDR2 FQGNSA come from the germline V gene. V lost 5 bases to trimming and J lost 2 bases; unmatched junction nucleotides: 7. The CDR3 has 15 residues. CDR3 in DNA: TGTGCCAGCAGCGCCCCAGCGGGGTTCACAGATACGCAGTATTTT. Amino acids: CASSAPAGFTDTQYF. Combining the CDR3 with reference TRBV7-2 and TRBJ2-3 gives the whole variable domain GAGVSQSPSNKVTEKGKDVELRCDPISGHTALYWYRQSLGQGLEFLIYFQGNSAPDKSGLPSDRFSAERTGGSVSTLTIQRTQQEDSAVYLCASSAPAGFTDTQYFGPGTRLTVL.

This clone was detected only a few times. This rearrangement joins TRBV6-1 to TRBJ1-2, with 7 nucleotides matching TRBD1. CDR1 MNHNS and CDR2 SASEGT come from the germline V gene. The CDR3 contains 15 residues. The ends lost 5 bases at V and 5 bases at J; junction bases unmatched: 11. The CDR3 DNA is TGTGCCAGCAGTAAAGAGGGGGCGCTCGGTTATGGCTACACCTTC. Its protein product is CASSKEGALGYGYTF.

The V call is TRBV7-2, the J call TRBJ1-2; 10 bases agree with TRBD1. The V and J ends lost 6 bases and 4 bases, in that order; junction bases with no gene match: 5. Germline V lookup: CDR1 SGHTA, CDR2 FQGNSA. The CDR3 covers 14 residues. The CDR3 is CASSTRTGGYGYTF. The CDR3 DNA follows: TGTGCCAGCAGTACGAGGACAGGGGGCTATGGCTACACCTTC.

The chain recombines TRBV5-8 with TRBJ2-3; perhaps TRBD2 as D (5 bases). The CDR3 sequence is 15 residues long. Deletions cut 4 bases from V and 2 bases from J, with 14 bases between. The germline gives CDR1 SGHTS, CDR2 YDEGEE. The CDR3 here is CASSPGSGYTDTQYF. In DNA form, the CDR3 reads TGTGCCAGCAGCCCCGGCTCGGGGTACACAGATACGCAGTATTTT. The full variable domain, completed using reference TRBV5-8 and TRBJ2-3, is EAGVTQSPTHLIKTRGQQATLRCSPISGHTSVYWYQQALGLGLQFLLWYDEGEERNRGNFPPRFSGRQFPNYSSELNVNALELEDSALYLCASSPGSGYTDTQYFGPGTRLTVL.

This clone occurred a few times. The chain couples TRBV7-2 to TRBJ2-7; 10 bases match TRBD1. Germline trimming cut 5 bases from V and 6 bases from J; bases unmatched to any gene: 7. The CDR3 length is 14 residues. Germline CDR1 reads SGHTA; CDR2 reads FQGNSA. The CDR3 loop reads CASSRRQGAVEQYF. The CDR3 DNA is TGTGCCAGCAGCCGACGACAGGGGGCGGTCGAGCAGTACTTC.

This chain links TRBV4-3 with TRBJ2-1; a possible D gene is TRBD2 (5 bases). CDR1 and CDR2 from the germline V gene are LGHNA and YSLEER. Between the trimmed V and J ends, which lost 5 bases and 4 bases, there was a span of 18 bases. This CDR3 spans 16 amino acids. The CDR3 sequence: CASSYGPGLGYNEQFF. CDR3 in DNA: TGCGCCAGCAGCTACGGCCCGGGGTTGGGGTACAATGAGCAGTTCTTC.

The V call is TRBV12-5, the J call TRBJ2-3; no firm D call. This CDR3 is 14 amino acids long. The V and J ends lost 0 bases and 8 bases respectively, with 12 bases between them. Germline CDR1 and CDR2: LGHNT and FRNRAP. CDR3 sequence (DNA): TGTGCTAGTGGTTTGGTTTCGACCACGACTACGCAGTATTTT. Amino acids: CASGLVSTTTTQYF.

This rearrangement joins TRBV18 to TRBJ2-5; D might be TRBD2 (5 bases). V was trimmed by 2 bases and J by 1 base, leaving 8 bases between them. The CDR3 runs to 14 residues. Germline V gene lookup returns CDR1 KGHSH and CDR2 LQKENI. The CDR3 coding sequence is TGTGCCAGCTCACCAGGGGAGTTCCAAGAGACCCAGTACTTC. Its translation: CASSPGEFQETQYF.

J is TRBJ2-2 and V is TRBV28, with 11 bases aligning to TRBD2. V dropped 8 bases and J dropped 5; count of bases not matched to a gene: 7. Germline V gives CDR1 MDHEN, CDR2 SYDVKM. The CDR3 covers 15 residues. For the CDR3, the DNA is TGTGCCAGCCGGATAGCGGGAGGGCTGACCGGGGAGCTGTTTTTT. This sequence encodes CASRIAGGLTGELFF.